One and the same sample provided the 26 T cell receptor beta chains below, sequenced in a study of blood T cell repertoires in COVID-19. TCRdb keeps only in-frame clones here, not all; method: immunoSEQ multiplex PCR. The data show hundreds of thousands of clones, 75% to 90% seen once. The sequencing input was peripheral blood. Receptors were obtained from a man between 60 and 75 years old who had recovered from COVID-19.

The chain has TRBV6-6 and TRBJ2-3; weak D call: TRBD1 (6 bases). In germline, CDR1 is MNHNY, CDR2 SVGAGI (reference sequence). V lost 4 bases and J 2 bases, leaving 13 bases between the germline ends. The length of the CDR3 is 15 residues. The CDR3 DNA reads as TGTGCCAGCAGTTCCCGGGACACCAACACAGATACGCAGTATTTT. This translates into CASSSRDTNTDTQYF.

The chain carries TRBV30 and TRBJ1-2; no clear D. V was pared by 0 bases and J by 2 bases, with 16 bases between. Germline V CDR1 and CDR2: GTSNPN, SVGIG (reference sequence). This CDR3 region has 16 residues. CDR3 in amino acids: CAWSVRYITGNYGYTF. CDR3 DNA sequence: TGTGCCTGGAGTGTACGGTATATCACGGGGAACTATGGCTACACCTTC. Full variable domain (outside the CDR3, taken from reference TRBV30 and TRBJ1-2): SQTIHQWPATLVQPVGSPLSLECTVEGTSNPNLYWYRQAAGRGLQLLFYSVGIGQISSEVPQNLSASRPQDRQFILSSKKLLLSDSGFYLCAWSVRYITGNYGYTFGSGTRLTVV.

This clone was observed once. The V and J genes are TRBV5-6 and TRBJ1-1; D gene ambiguous. The V end was cut by 3 bases, the J end by 0 bases, with 15 bases between. Germline CDR1 reads SGHDT; CDR2 reads YYEEEE. The CDR3 runs to 16 residues. The CDR3 bases are TGTGCCAGCAGCTACCGACGGACGGGAATGAACACTGAAGCTTTCTTT. This sequence encodes CASSYRRTGMNTEAFF.

CDR3 region: CASATGLGGNTIYF. DNA for the CDR3: TGTGCCAGCGCCACGGGGTTAGGTGGAAACACCATATATTTT. J is TRBJ1-3 and V is TRBV3-1 (or the pseudogene TRBV3-2); D is ambiguous. Deletions cut 8 bases from V and 3 bases from J, with 14 bases between. Per the germline V gene, CDR1 is LGHDT and CDR2 is YNNKEL (reference sequence). The CDR3 totals 14 residues.

This chain uses TRBV7-2 with TRBJ2-1; 7 positions match TRBD2. V was clipped by 5 bases and J by 5 bases; unmatched bases: 21. CDR3 size: 19 residues. The V gene's germline CDR1 is SGHTA and CDR2 FQGNSA. The CDR3 nucleotides are TGTGCCAGCAGCGTAAGGGGCATAGTCGGACTAGGTTCTGACAATGAGCAGTTCTTC. Translated: CASSVRGIVGLGSDNEQFF.

The rearrangement joins TRBV5-1 to TRBJ2-1; possibly TRBD2 for D (6 bases). The V gene's germline CDR1 is SGHRS and CDR2 YFSETQ. The CDR3 sequence is 12 residues long. V was clipped by 8 bases and J by 5 bases, with 11 bases between them. The CDR3 sequence: CASSRGNNEQFF. The CDR3 DNA reads as TGCGCCAGTTCCCGGGGGAACAATGAGCAGTTCTTC.

This clone has more than one count but fewer than ten. The chain recombines TRBV7-9 with TRBJ2-3, with 9 nucleotides matching TRBD2. The CDR3 is 16 residues long. V trimming: 1 base; J trimming: 6 bases; junction bases outside the gene matches: 8. Germline-derived CDR1 and CDR2 are SEHNR and FQNEAQ (reference sequence). The CDR3 loop reads CASSLDTSGLGDTQYF. Here the CDR3 DNA reads TGTGCCAGCAGCTTAGATACTAGCGGGTTAGGCGATACGCAGTATTTT.

Points on this clone: Other DNA sequences in this specimen translate into the identical CDR3. The chain carries TRBV10-2 and TRBJ2-2; TRBD2 aligns across 10 bases. The length of the CDR3 is 15 residues. With 6 bases clipped from V and 0 bases from J, the junction kept 1 base outside the gene matches. CDR1 WSHSY and CDR2 SAAADI come from the germline V gene. DNA of the CDR3: TGCGCCAGCAGAGCGGGGGGGCCGAACACCGGGGAGCTGTTTTTT. Residues: CASRAGGPNTGELFF.

J is TRBJ2-7 and V is TRBV5-6; perhaps TRBD1 as D (5 bases). The germline V and J ends were trimmed by 0 bases and 5 bases, with 12 bases remaining between them. CDR3 length: 14 amino acids. Germline assignment: CDR1 SGHDT and CDR2 YYEEEE. The CDR3 coding sequence is TGTGCCAGCAGCTTGGGTCAGGGTCTACACGAGCAGTACGTC. Its translation is CASSLGQGLHEQYV.

This rearrangement joins TRBV6-6 to TRBJ1-1; the D is unclear. V lost 5 bases and J 2 bases, leaving 15 bases between the germline ends. The CDR3 is made up of 15 amino acids. Germline V lookup: CDR1 MNHNY, CDR2 SVGAGI (reference sequence). The CDR3 here is CASSPPGGLNTEAFF. The CDR3 bases are TGTGCCAGCAGTCCCCCCGGCGGGCTAAACACTGAAGCTTTCTTT.

The chain carries TRBV7-8 and TRBJ2-1; the match to TRBD2 covers 13 bases. J lost 7 bases, V lost 8 bases, and 8 bases had no gene match. The germline V gene has CDR1 SGHVS and CDR2 FQNEAQ. CDR3 length: 15 amino acids. The CDR3 DNA follows: TGTGCCAGCCAGCCTTGGGGACTAGCGGGAAATGAGCAGTTCTTC. Amino acid sequence: CASQPWGLAGNEQFF.

Regarding this clone: The same CDR3 is also encoded by other DNA sequences in this sample. The chain carries TRBV19 and TRBJ2-2, with TRBD2 as a possible D gene (6 bases). CDR3 length equals 14 residues. V was pared by 5 bases and J by 2 bases, with 9 bases between. Looked up from germline, CDR1 is LNHDA and CDR2 is SQIVND (reference sequence). CDR3 protein: CASSWGLNTGELFF. CDR3 DNA: TGTGCCAGTAGTTGGGGACTTAACACCGGGGAGCTGTTTTTT.

J is TRBJ2-1 and V is TRBV3-1 (or the pseudogene TRBV3-2); D ambiguous. V gave up 0 bases and J gave up 2 bases, with 2 bases separating them. The germline CDR1 and CDR2 sequences are LGHDT and YNNKEL (reference sequence). This CDR3 region has 13 residues. This CDR3 is CASSQDTYNEQFF. The CDR3 nucleotides read TGTGCCAGCAGCCAAGACACCTACAATGAGCAGTTCTTC.

The J gene is TRBJ2-1, the V gene TRBV6-2 or TRBV6-3; TRBD2 matches at 11 bases. CDR1 and CDR2 (germline): MNHEY, SVGEGT. The CDR3 runs 16 residues. V dropped 4 bases and J dropped 4; count of bases not matched to a gene: 6. Here the CDR3 reads CASSSTSGGNYNEQFF. The CDR3 coding sequence is TGTGCCAGCAGTTCTACTAGCGGGGGAAATTACAATGAGCAGTTCTTC.

The chain carries TRBV5-6 and TRBJ1-3, with D perhaps matching TRBD1 (6 bases). The CDR3 has 13 residues. Trimming removed 0 bases from V and 6 bases from J, with 7 bases in between. CDR1 and CDR2 from the germline V gene are SGHDT and YYEEEE. The CDR3 nucleotides read TGTGCCAGCAGCTTGGTGGGGGCAAACACCATATATTTT. Translating gives CASSLVGANTIYF.

This chain joins TRBV5-1 and TRBJ2-3, with 9 bases lining up with TRBD2. V was clipped by 5 bases and J by 0 bases; unmatched bases: 7. The CDR3 sequence is 16 residues long. Looked up from germline, CDR1 is SGHRS and CDR2 is YFSETQ. CDR3 nucleotides: TGCGCCAGCAGTCCACGCGGGGGGGCGAGCACAGATACGCAGTATTTT. Amino acid sequence: CASSPRGGASTDTQYF. Using reference TRBV5-1 and TRBJ2-3 for the parts outside the CDR3, the full variable domain is KAGVTQTPRYLIKTRGQQVTLSCSPISGHRSVSWYQQTPGQGLQFLFEYFSETQRNKGNFPGRFSGRQFSNSRSEMNVSTLELGDSALYLCASSPRGGASTDTQYFGPGTRLTVL.

The count of this clone is one. The chain combines TRBV3-1 (or the pseudogene TRBV3-2) with TRBJ2-6; D is perhaps TRBD1 (6 bases). Trimming pared 0 bases from V and 0 bases from J, leaving 15 bases between. The germline CDR1 and CDR2 sequences are LGHDT and YNNKEL (reference sequence). This CDR3 is 19 amino acids long. The CDR3 is CASSQEERTASSGANVLTF. Here the CDR3 DNA reads TGTGCCAGCAGCCAAGAGGAGAGGACAGCCTCCTCTGGGGCCAACGTCCTGACTTTC.

The rearrangement uses TRBV11-2 and TRBJ2-5, with D tentatively TRBD2 (5 bases). Per germline, CDR1 SGHAT and CDR2 FQNNGV. This CDR3 has 15 amino acids. V was shortened by 3 bases and J by 4 bases, with 15 bases between the two germline ends. The CDR3 loop is CASSLGVGASETQYF. CDR3 nucleotide sequence: TGTGCCAGCAGCTTGGGTGTGGGAGCCTCAGAGACCCAGTACTTC.

This clone was counted once. CDR3 region: CASSQPSGTTGELFF. In DNA form, the CDR3 reads TGTGCCAGCAGTCAACCGAGCGGGACCACCGGGGAGCTGTTTTTT. The chain recombines TRBV2 with TRBJ2-2; TRBD2 matches 7 bases. V lost 5 bases to trimming and J lost 4 bases; unmatched junction nucleotides: 7. The CDR3 loop spans 15 amino acids. From germline, CDR1 is SNHLY and CDR2 FYNNEI.

The CDR3 DNA reads as TGTGCCAGCAGTCGGGGACAGGGTATAACAGATACGCAGTATTTT. Protein product: CASSRGQGITDTQYF. V gene TRBV28 combines with J gene TRBJ2-3; 9 bases fit TRBD1. This CDR3 has 15 amino acids. The ends lost 5 bases at V and 3 bases at J; junction bases unmatched: 6. Germline CDR1 and CDR2: MDHEN and SYDVKM.

The chain recombines TRBV7-9 with TRBJ2-5, with a weak D call TRBD1 (6 bases). V lost 1 base, J lost 4 bases, and 13 bases lay in between. The CDR3 is 15 residues long. Germline V gene data show CDR1 as SEHNR and CDR2 as FQNEAQ (reference sequence). This chain's CDR3 is CASSLVNLRGETQYF. CDR3 DNA sequence: TGTGCCAGCAGCTTAGTTAACCTCAGGGGAGAGACCCAGTACTTC. Drawing the rest from reference TRBV7-9 and TRBJ2-5, the complete variable domain is DTGVSQNPRHKITKRGQNVTFRCDPISEHNRLYWYRQTLGQGPEFLTYFQNEAQLEKSRLLSDRFSAERPKGSFSTLEIQRTEQGDSAMYLCASSLVNLRGETQYFGPGTRLLVL.

In this sample, this clone turned up once. The rearrangement joins TRBV5-1 to TRBJ2-7; D remains unclear. Trimming left V 1 base short and J 2 bases short, with 10 bases between. The CDR3 totals 14 residues. The germline V gene has CDR1 SGHRS and CDR2 YFSETQ. The CDR3 DNA reads as TGCGCCAGCAGCTTGCGGTCAGACACCTACGAGCAGTACTTC. Protein: CASSLRSDTYEQYF.

The V call is TRBV5-3, the J call TRBJ1-5; 7 bases are shared with TRBD1. TRBV5-3 is an ORF, with its function uncertain. This CDR3 is 15 amino acids long. The V segment lost 3 bases and the J segment 4 bases; nucleotides outside the gene matches: 7. CDR3 coding DNA: TGTGCCAGAAGCTCCAAAGGGACAGATAATCAGCCCCAGCATTTT. Translated, it gives CARSSKGTDNQPQHF.

V gene TRBV4-1 combines with J gene TRBJ1-5, with 10 nucleotides matching TRBD1. The CDR3 loop spans 16 amino acids. Germline V lookup: CDR1 MGHRA, CDR2 YSYEKL. The V segment lost 0 bases and the J segment 4 bases; nucleotides outside the gene matches: 3. The CDR3 spells CASSQEEDRGNQPQHF. The CDR3 DNA is TGCGCCAGCAGCCAAGAGGAGGACAGGGGGAATCAGCCCCAGCATTTT.

V and J are TRBV28 and TRBJ1-1; the match to TRBD1 covers 7 bases. Looked up from germline, CDR1 is MDHEN and CDR2 is SYDVKM. The CDR3 runs to 12 residues. V lost 4 bases to trimming and J lost 11 bases; unmatched junction nucleotides: 7. The CDR3 DNA is TGTGCCAGCAGTTCGCCGGGACAGTGGGCTTTCTTT. Protein sequence: CASSSPGQWAFF.

The chain couples TRBV25-1 to TRBJ2-7; TRBD1 is a possible D gene (6 bases). Germline assignment: CDR1 MGHDK and CDR2 SYGVNS. This CDR3 contains 15 residues. V lost 5 bases, J lost 2 bases, and 16 bases lay in between. CDR3 nucleotides: TGTGCCAGCAGTTCCCGACAGGCTTTCGCCTACGAGCAGTACTTC. The encoded protein is CASSSRQAFAYEQYF.